Below, one T cell receptor beta chain is given with its context. What it binds is unknown. Without the conserved terminal phenylalanine or tryptophan, this CDR3 likely stems from a read error. The limits of the CDR3 on the DNA are not certain, so only TCRdb's listed CDR3 is given. The researchers produced TCR beta cDNA from roughly 500 ng total RNA with a constant-region primer. ARM-PCR, slightly modified, supplied the TCR beta libraries through three nested multiplex PCR rounds. TRBV1-TRBV30 forward and Cbeta reverse primers drove the first two roughly 9-cycle rounds. Using its own MiXCR run on the multiplex PCR reads, TCRdb lists one record per CDR3 protein. Seen here are some 21,000 distinct CDR3 sequences, 75% to 80% observed once, and the top ten hold 40%. This sample was taken from a study of tumor-infiltrating lymphocytes in primary liver carcinoma. The overall study: The study obtained roughly 3.65 to 7.5 million productive TCRbeta reads per sample, similar across tissue types. Overall study results and limits: Tumors carried a top-250-clone fraction significantly exceeding that of blood (p = 0.039). Only about 8-25% of top clones were detected in all five tumor regions.

Scientists recovered RNA and DNA together from around 18-30 mg of unsorted bulk tissue. The CDR3 contains 14 residues when both ends are counted. CDR1 is SGHAT and CDR2 is FQDESV in the germline V gene (reference sequence). The chain combines TRBV11-1 with TRBJ2-5; the table names TRBD1, a call not compared with the DNA. This receptor was identified in a woman aged 30 to 39 with primary liver carcinoma and hepatitis B virus infection. Sequencing used liver tumor tissue from sampling region 1. Subset meaning: tumor region T1, superior pole. Here the CDR3 reads CASSLAGSEETHYY.